Each of the 10 T cell receptor beta chains below was sequenced from the same sample in a study of beta chain features in type 1 diabetes. Every isolated RNA sample was fully reverse transcribed, so sequencing captured expressed TCRB transcripts. Profiling relied on immunoSEQ multiplex PCR, and the TCRdb table lists in-frame clones only, not all of them. Of 450,000 to 600,000 clones listed, approximately 28% are singletons. Sequences were obtained from naive CD4+ T cells from blood. These receptors all stem from a young man in good health.

This clone was found a few times. The chain recombines TRBV25-1 with TRBJ2-2; D remains ambiguous. Germline V gives CDR1 MGHDK, CDR2 SYGVNS. This CDR3 is 17 amino acids long. V dropped 0 bases and J dropped 1 base, with 12 bases sitting between them. In DNA form, the CDR3 reads TGTGCCAGCAGTGAATACCACGGCGGCCGGAACACCGGGGAGCTGTTTTTT. It translates to CASSEYHGGRNTGELFF.

Only a few counts were recorded for this clone. V is TRBV19 and J is TRBJ2-1; 8 nucleotides match TRBD2. Germline V lookup: CDR1 LNHDA, CDR2 SQIVND (reference sequence). V was clipped by 7 bases and J by 1 base; unmatched bases: 0. This CDR3 is 13 amino acids long. CDR3 sequence reads: CASTSGSYNEQFF. The CDR3 bases are TGTGCCAGTACTAGCGGGTCCTACAATGAGCAGTTCTTC.

V is TRBV30 and J is TRBJ1-2; D remains unclear. V lost 4 bases and J lost 4, with 13 bases in between. The CDR3 covers 13 residues. Germline-derived CDR1 and CDR2 are GTSNPN and SVGIG (reference sequence). CDR3 coding DNA: TGTGCCTGGACCCCCGAGGACTTCTATGGCTACACCTTC. Translated: CAWTPEDFYGYTF.

The V gene is TRBV6-5, the J gene TRBJ2-1; possibly TRBD2 for D (5 bases). The CDR3 runs 15 residues. Germline V gives CDR1 MNHEY, CDR2 SVGAGI. Trimming pared 6 bases from V and 5 bases from J, leaving 17 bases between. DNA for the CDR3: TGTGCCAGCAGGGGGAATCCGAGGGTTCACAATGAGCAGTTCTTC. Amino acids: CASRGNPRVHNEQFF.

J is TRBJ1-5 and V is TRBV7-9; D call uncertain. V shed 4 bases and J shed 0 bases, with 10 bases lying between them. Germline V gene data show CDR1 as SEHNR and CDR2 as FQNEAQ (reference sequence). The CDR3 runs 15 residues. The CDR3 loop is CASSSGGGSNQPQHF. Written as DNA, the CDR3 is TGTGCCAGCAGCTCCGGCGGCGGTAGCAATCAGCCCCAGCATTTT.

This clone has a handful of counts. The J gene is TRBJ1-2, the V gene TRBV2; D perhaps matches TRBD1 (6 bases). Germline V lookup: CDR1 SNHLY, CDR2 FYNNEI. CDR3 size: 15 residues. Trimming pared 2 bases from V and 4 bases from J, leaving 14 bases between. The CDR3 is CASSEWGASPYGYTF. For the CDR3, the DNA is TGTGCCAGCAGTGAATGGGGGGCGTCCCCCTATGGCTACACCTTC.

This chain joins TRBV30 and TRBJ1-1; no firm D call. V was trimmed by 1 base and J by 0 bases, leaving 12 bases between them. Germline V lookup: CDR1 GTSNPN, CDR2 SVGIG (reference sequence). The length of the CDR3 is 15 residues. Here the CDR3 reads CAWSGTASMNTEAFF. CDR3 DNA: TGTGCCTGGAGTGGAACAGCATCCATGAACACTGAAGCTTTCTTT. Together with reference TRBV30 and TRBJ1-1, the CDR3 gives the full variable domain: SQTIHQWPATLVQPVGSPLSLECTVEGTSNPNLYWYRQAAGRGLQLLFYSVGIGQISSEVPQNLSASRPQDRQFILSSKKLLLSDSGFYLCAWSGTASMNTEAFFGQGTRLTVV.

The chain carries TRBV15 and TRBJ2-3; D may be TRBD1 (6 bases). The germline CDR1 and CDR2 sequences are LNHNV and YYDKDF (reference sequence). Trimming stripped 1 base from V and 0 bases from J, with 8 bases between. This CDR3 spans 15 amino acids. CDR3 loop: CATSRARGSTDTQYF. For the CDR3, the DNA is TGTGCCACCAGCAGAGCTAGGGGGAGCACAGATACGCAGTATTTT.

The J gene is TRBJ2-7, the V gene TRBV5-6; 7 positions agree with TRBD1. This CDR3 is built from 14 residues. V lost 2 bases, J lost 1 base, and 3 bases stayed unmatched. Looked up from germline, CDR1 is SGHDT and CDR2 is YYEEEE. CDR3 nucleotides: TGTGCCAGCAGCTTCGAGACAGGGTCCTACGAGCAGTACTTC. Its protein is CASSFETGSYEQYF.

This clone was counted between two and nine times. This chain links TRBV4-1 with TRBJ2-5, with D possibly matching TRBD1 (6 bases). The V end lost 4 bases, the J end lost 2 bases, and 8 bases lay between the germline ends. The CDR3 is 13 amino acids. Germline-derived CDR1 and CDR2 are MGHRA and YSYEKL. CDR3 sequence: CASSRGQQETQYF. The CDR3 bases are TGCGCCAGCAGCCGCGGACAGCAAGAGACCCAGTACTTC.